This TCR beta chain was identified during a study of T cell changes during pregnancy in multiple sclerosis. Using immunoSEQ multiplex PCR, the repertoire was profiled, and TCRdb retains in-frame clones only, with some absent. The data show 30,000 to 45,000 clones, 93% seen once. The CDR3 is 14 residues long. Germline V gene sequence: CDR1 SGDLS, CDR2 YYNGEE. Losses at the gene ends were 2 bases for V and 2 bases for J; bases not matched to a gene: 3. The rearrangement joins TRBV9 to TRBJ2-5; 7 positions agree with TRBD2. Sequences were derived from CD4+ T cells from peripheral blood mononuclear cells, sampled in the first trimester of pregnancy. The clonotype was recovered from a female donor with multiple sclerosis, enrolled in a pregnancy study. CDR3 protein: CASSVTGGQETQYF. Written as DNA, the CDR3 is TGTGCCAGCAGCGTGACGGGGGGTCAAGAGACCCAGTACTTC.